Here is one T cell receptor beta chain with its context. Its target is unknown. This record comes from a study of graft-versus-host responses after intestinal transplantation. About the research overall: Transplant types were multivisceral, liver-intestinal, or isolated intestinal. Each patient got anti-thymocyte globulin induction, then tacrolimus and steroids for approximately three years. Study observations and caveats: Maximum circulating GvH clone levels tracked with early post-transplant HvG decreases. Recipient-marrow GvH clones were detected, some having first appeared in ileum or blood.

This CDR3 has 15 amino acids. V was shortened by 10 bases and J by 0 bases, with 16 bases between the two germline ends. Germline CDR1 and CDR2: MDHEN and SYDVKM. The protocol was immunoSEQ multiplex PCR, while the TCRdb copy is restricted to in-frame clones and leaves out a portion. The table lists fewer than 95,000 clones, approximately 92% of them singletons. This TCR was sampled from a human donor who received an intestinal transplant. The sample consisted of unstimulated CD8+ T cells sorted from spleen or lymph node cells, taken before intestinal transplant. The chain employs TRBV28 and TRBJ1-5; D gene uncertain. DNA of the CDR3: TGTGCCACCTCTGGGGAGGGTTATAGCAATCAGCCCCAGCATTTT. This encodes CATSGEGYSNQPQHF.